The table lists the clone carrying this T cell receptor (beta chain) with a few counts. Its antigen remains unknown. The sample comes from a study of vaccination and CD4 T cells after COVID-19. On the study more broadly: Researchers treated cells with overlapping spike peptides taken from SARS-CoV-2, HCoV-NL63, HCoV-OC43 and HCoV-229E.

Treatment in this sample: roughly ten-day PBMC culture with coronavirus spike peptide pools or control peptides (ViraFEST assay). Before the COVID-19 pandemic (2011-2018), CD4+ T cells were obtained from the unexposed donor. Cultured CD4+ T-cell DNA underwent Oncomine TCR Beta short-read sequencing. The authors extracted genomic DNA from cultured CD4+ T cells. TCRdb re-called the PCR reads through MiXCR, storing one row per CDR3 protein. The sample yields 3,500 to 4,500 distinct CDR3 sequences, roughly 25% seen once. The V gene's germline CDR1 is MNHEY and CDR2 SVGAGI. The CDR3 loop spans 15 amino acids. Trimming cost V 2 bases and J 4 bases; bases outside gene matches: 5.

The chain has TRBV6-5 and TRBJ2-7, with 10 bases fitting TRBD1. Specimen: CD4+ T cells from blood, cultured in vitro. This TCR was recovered from a human donor in good health. The CDR3: CASSYVDRGQYEQYF. The CDR3 nucleotides are TGTGCCAGCAGTTACGTAGACAGGGGGCAGTACGAGCAGTACTTC.